One and the same sample provided the 10 T cell receptor beta chains below, sequenced in a study of OX40 agonist ivuxolimab in advanced cancers. Assay used: immunoSEQ multiplex PCR; TCRdb lists only in-frame clones, some missing. Here the sample spans about 81,000 clones, around 90% being singletons. Sequenced here: CD4+ or CD8+ T cells sorted from blood, sampled in a trial of the OX40 agonist ivuxolimab. Every receptor here comes from an adult with an advanced solid tumor such as melanoma, head and neck, liver or kidney cancer.

The CDR3 sequence: CASGQIAYEQYF. The CDR3 DNA reads as TGTGCTAGTGGCCAAATCGCCTACGAGCAGTACTTC. The rearrangement joins TRBV12-5 to TRBJ2-7, with unresolved D. The CDR3 extends over 12 amino acids. Trimming removed 6 bases from V and 2 bases from J, with 8 bases in between. CDR1 is LGHNT, CDR2 FRNRAP, per germline.

V is TRBV6-5 and J is TRBJ1-1; possible D gene TRBD1, 5 bases. V lost 6 bases and J lost 0, with 14 bases in between. This CDR3 comprises 15 residues. Per germline, CDR1 MNHEY and CDR2 SVGAGI. The CDR3 nucleotides are TGTGCCAGCAGCACCCGGGGCAGGGTGAACACTGAAGCTTTCTTT. The encoded protein is CASSTRGRVNTEAFF.

The CDR3: CATNRAMNTEAFF. The CDR3 DNA sequence: TGTGCCACCAACCGAGCAATGAACACTGAAGCTTTCTTT. This rearrangement joins TRBV6-1 to TRBJ1-1, with no clear D. This CDR3 comprises 13 residues. The germline gives CDR1 MNHNS, CDR2 SASEGT. Trimming stripped 10 bases from V and 0 bases from J, with 12 bases between.

This clone appeared a few times. The rearrangement uses TRBV5-1 and TRBJ2-3; 7 bases match TRBD1. V lost 5 bases to trimming and J lost 3 bases; unmatched junction nucleotides: 9. The CDR3 loop spans 15 amino acids. Germline values: CDR1 SGHRS, CDR2 YFSETQ. CDR3 amino acids: CASSLQGKMTDTQYF. Here the CDR3 DNA reads TGCGCCAGCAGTTTACAGGGGAAGATGACAGATACGCAGTATTTT.

This chain connects TRBV5-1 to TRBJ2-7, with D perhaps matching TRBD1 (6 bases). From germline, CDR1 is SGHRS and CDR2 YFSETQ. V was trimmed by 4 bases and J by 0 bases, leaving 11 bases between them. The CDR3 consists of 14 residues. CDR3 sequence reads: CASSRDRSSYEQYF. The CDR3 region has the DNA TGCGCCAGCAGCCGAGACAGGAGCTCCTACGAGCAGTACTTC.

V is TRBV10-3 and J is TRBJ2-1; 11 nucleotides line up with TRBD2. Unmatched junction bases numbered 6, after V lost 0 bases and J lost 8 bases. Germline V gene data show CDR1 as ENHRY and CDR2 as SYGVKD. CDR3 length: 16 residues. In DNA form, the CDR3 reads TGTGCCATCAGTGAGTCGACTAGCGGGGTTCCGGATGAGCAGTTCTTC. It encodes CAISESTSGVPDEQFF.

The rearrangement joins TRBV29-1 to TRBJ1-4; no clear D gene. The CDR3 is made up of 11 amino acids. V was trimmed by 7 bases and J by 5 bases, leaving 8 bases between them. Germline-derived CDR1 and CDR2 are SQVTM and ANQGSEA. The CDR3 here is CSAFHNEKLFF. In nucleotides, the CDR3 is TGCAGCGCATTTCACAATGAAAAACTGTTTTTT. Variable domain in full (rest from reference TRBV29-1 and TRBJ1-4): SAVISQKPSRDICQRGTSLTIQCQVDSQVTMMFWYRQQPGQSLTLIATANQGSEATYESGFVIDKFPISRPNLTFSTLTVSNMSPEDSSIYLCSAFHNEKLFFGSGTQLSVL.

This sequence joins TRBV4-1 and TRBJ2-1, with D possibly TRBD1 on 6 matching bases. Germline CDR1 is MGHRA and CDR2 is YSYEKL. Between the trimmed V and J ends, which lost 5 bases and 4 bases, there was a span of 18 bases. The CDR3 is made up of 16 amino acids. CDR3 residues: CASSTNDRFMYNEQFF. The CDR3, as DNA: TGCGCCAGCAGCACTAACGACAGGTTCATGTACAATGAGCAGTTCTTC.

The V and J genes are TRBV7-2 and TRBJ2-4, with 15 bases that match TRBD2. The CDR3 is made up of 17 amino acids. V was pared by 3 bases and J by 7 bases, with 7 bases of the junction left unmatched. The germline V gene encodes CDR1 SGHTA and CDR2 FQGNSA. CDR3 loop: CASSLRTSGGAVNIQYF. DNA of the CDR3: TGTGCCAGCAGCTTGAGGACTAGCGGGGGGGCAGTCAACATTCAGTACTTC. Based on the CDR3 plus reference TRBV7-2 and TRBJ2-4, the full variable domain is GAGVSQSPSNKVTEKGKDVELRCDPISGHTALYWYRQSLGQGLEFLIYFQGNSAPDKSGLPSDRFSAERTGGSVSTLTIQRTQQEDSAVYLCASSLRTSGGAVNIQYFGAGTRLSVL.

This rearrangement joins TRBV5-4 to TRBJ2-7; a possible D gene is TRBD1 (6 bases). CDR3 length: 16 residues. The V gene's germline CDR1 is SGHNT and CDR2 YYREEE (reference sequence). Between the trimmed V and J ends, which lost 0 bases and 4 bases, there was a span of 17 bases. DNA of the CDR3: TGTGCCAGCAGCTTGGCCCAAAAGAGGACAGCATACGAGCAGTACTTC. Protein product: CASSLAQKRTAYEQYF.